The 5 T cell receptor beta chains reported below all come from one sample, sequenced in a study of regulatory T cells in long-lasting Graves disease. Time point defined: newly diagnosed GD, antithyroid drugs for less than 3 months. The TCR library was prepared using RNA isolated from PBMCs. According to the study, TCR beta libraries were built with iRepertoire HTBI primers and CDR3-region Arm-PCR. TCRdb re-analysed the multiplex PCR reads in MiXCR, keeping a single row per CDR3 protein. The data show under 300,000 distinct CDR3 sequences, around 19% seen once. This specimen was peripheral blood mononuclear cells (PBMCs), taken at new diagnosis, from a patient treated with antithyroid drugs. These receptors were taken from a female donor with Graves disease.

At least ten counts were recorded for this clonotype. This chain connects TRBV12-3 or TRBV12-4 to TRBJ2-1; D gene uncertain. The CDR3 loop spans 17 amino acids. V was pared by 8 bases and J by 0 bases, with 20 bases between. The CDR3 bases are TGTGCCAGCTTCCCCTCGCGGCGGCTTAGCTCCTACAATGAGCAGTTCTTC. Its translation: CASFPSRRLSSYNEQFF.

This clonotype was counted many times. This chain joins TRBV6-2 or TRBV6-3 and TRBJ1-3; D call uncertain. In germline, CDR1 is MNHEY, CDR2 SVGEGT. The CDR3 is 15 amino acids. The V end was cut by 6 bases, the J end by 0 bases, with 12 bases between. As DNA, the CDR3 is TGTGCCAGCAGGTACGACGTCAGCTCTGGAAACACCATATATTTT. Its translation: CASRYDVSSGNTIYF.

This rearrangement joins TRBV12-3 or TRBV12-4 to TRBJ1-1; D is possibly TRBD1 (6 bases). The CDR3 runs 13 residues. The V end lost 2 bases, the J end lost 7 bases, and 11 bases lay between the germline ends. In DNA, the CDR3 is TGTGCCAGCAGTTTATTACAGGGTGGTGAAGCTTTCTTT. It codes for CASSLLQGGEAFF.

The sample holds many counts of this clonotype. The gene calls are TRBV12-3 or TRBV12-4 and TRBJ1-1; the match to TRBD1 covers 8 bases. The CDR3 has 12 residues. The trim removed 7 bases at V and 5 bases at J, leaving 3 bases unmatched. The CDR3 DNA follows: TGTGCCAGCAATCAGGGGGCTACTGAAGCTTTCTTT. Translation gives CASNQGATEAFF.

The CDR3 spells CASSQAGGRNEQFF. The DNA of the CDR3 is TGTGCCAGCAGCCAAGCGGGAGGGAGGAATGAGCAGTTCTTC. The genes are TRBV14 and TRBJ2-1, with 8 bases that match TRBD2. The CDR3 spans 14 residues. J lost 7 bases, V lost 1 base, and 3 bases had no gene match. The germline V gene has CDR1 SGHDN and CDR2 FVKESK.